This TCR beta chain was identified during a study of T cells in Graves' hyperthyroidism and ophthalmopathy. Study-wide results and caveats: Blood held most thyroid clonotypes expanded above 0.001 frequency.

Fresh 10 ml peripheral blood yielded PBMCs. The CDR3 runs 14 residues. Germline V gives CDR1 DFQATT, CDR2 SNEGSKA (reference sequence). V trimming: 0 bases; J trimming: 4 bases; junction bases outside the gene matches: 3. Amplified TCR beta CDR3 regions derived from RNA transcripts. In the first-round RT-PCR of the TCR CDR3, the HTBI primer set was used. TCRdb fed the multiplex PCR reads into MiXCR, producing one record per CDR3 protein. The sample yields 700,000 to 850,000 distinct CDR3 sequences, 35% seen once. This clonotype came up many times. Its antigen is not identified. The chain employs TRBV20-1 and TRBJ1-1; the match to TRBD1 covers 9 bases. Input material: blood. The receptor was derived from a woman aged 35 to 49 with Graves' hyperthyroidism. The CDR3 reads CSAREGTGTTEAFF. CDR3 in DNA: TGCAGTGCTAGAGAAGGGACAGGGACCACTGAAGCTTTCTTT.